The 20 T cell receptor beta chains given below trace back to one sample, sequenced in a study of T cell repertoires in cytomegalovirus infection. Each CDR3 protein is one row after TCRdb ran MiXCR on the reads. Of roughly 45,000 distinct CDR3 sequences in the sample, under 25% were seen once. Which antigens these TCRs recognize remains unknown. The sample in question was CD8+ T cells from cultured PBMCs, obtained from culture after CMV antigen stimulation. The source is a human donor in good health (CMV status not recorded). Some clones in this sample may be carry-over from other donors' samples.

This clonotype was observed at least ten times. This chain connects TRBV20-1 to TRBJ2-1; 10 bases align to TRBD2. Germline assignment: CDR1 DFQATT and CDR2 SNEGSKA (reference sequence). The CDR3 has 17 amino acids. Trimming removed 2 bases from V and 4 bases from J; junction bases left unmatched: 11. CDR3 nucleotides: TGCAGTGCTAGACTCCACCGAGCGGGAGGGAAGTACAATGAGCAGTTCTTC. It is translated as CSARLHRAGGKYNEQFF.

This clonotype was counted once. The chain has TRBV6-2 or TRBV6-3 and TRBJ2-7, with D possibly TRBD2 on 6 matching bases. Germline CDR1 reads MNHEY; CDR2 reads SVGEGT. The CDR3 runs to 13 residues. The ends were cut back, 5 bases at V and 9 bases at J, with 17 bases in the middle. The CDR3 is CASSPGTPLGQYF. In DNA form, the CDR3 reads TGTGCCAGCAGTCCCGGGACTCCCTTGGGGCAGTACTTC.

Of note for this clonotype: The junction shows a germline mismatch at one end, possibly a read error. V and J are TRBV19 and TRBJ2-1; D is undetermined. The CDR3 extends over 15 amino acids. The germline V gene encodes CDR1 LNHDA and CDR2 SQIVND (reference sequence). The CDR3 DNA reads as TGTGCCAGTAGAATAGCCCGAAGCTCCTACAATGAGCAGTTCTTC. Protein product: CASRIARSSYNEQFF.

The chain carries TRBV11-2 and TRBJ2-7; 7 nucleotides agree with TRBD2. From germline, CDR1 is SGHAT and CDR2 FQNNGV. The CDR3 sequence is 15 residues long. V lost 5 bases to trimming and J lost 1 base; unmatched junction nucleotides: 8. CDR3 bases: TGTGCCAGCAGCGACCCCGGGACTATATCCTACGAGCAGTACTTC. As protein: CASSDPGTISYEQYF.

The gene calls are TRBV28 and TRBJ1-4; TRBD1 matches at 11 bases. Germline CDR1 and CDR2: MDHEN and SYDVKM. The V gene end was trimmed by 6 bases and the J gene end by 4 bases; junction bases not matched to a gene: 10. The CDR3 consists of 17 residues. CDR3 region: CASRIPRTGGVNEKLFF. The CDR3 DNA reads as TGTGCCAGCAGAATACCCCGGACAGGGGGCGTTAATGAAAAACTGTTTTTT. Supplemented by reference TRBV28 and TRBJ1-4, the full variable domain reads DVKVTQSSRYLVKRTGEKVFLECVQDMDHENMFWYRQDPGLGLRLIYFSYDVKMKEKGDIPEGYSVSREKKERFSLILESASTNQTSMYLCASRIPRTGGVNEKLFFGSGTQLSVL.

CDR3 loop: CASSGEGAALQETQYF. CDR3 sequence (DNA): TGTGCCAGCAGCGGGGAGGGAGCGGCTTTACAAGAGACCCAGTACTTC. The chain recombines TRBV11-2 with TRBJ2-5, with 7 bases that match TRBD2. Germline-derived CDR1 and CDR2 are SGHAT and FQNNGV. Losses at the gene ends were 5 bases for V and 2 bases for J; bases not matched to a gene: 11. This CDR3 contains 16 residues.

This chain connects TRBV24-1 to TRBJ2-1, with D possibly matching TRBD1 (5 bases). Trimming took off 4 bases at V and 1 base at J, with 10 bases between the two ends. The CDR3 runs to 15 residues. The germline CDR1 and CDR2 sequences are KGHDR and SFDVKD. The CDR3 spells CATSDDSFSYNEQFF. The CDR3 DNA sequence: TGTGCCACCAGTGACGACAGTTTTTCCTACAATGAGCAGTTCTTC.

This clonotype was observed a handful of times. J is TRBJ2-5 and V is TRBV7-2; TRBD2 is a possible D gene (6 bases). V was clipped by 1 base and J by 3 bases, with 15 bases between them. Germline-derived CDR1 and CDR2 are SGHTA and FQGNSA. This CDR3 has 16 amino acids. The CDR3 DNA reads TGTGCCAGCAGCTTAGATCTTGGGACTCCGGAAGAGACCCAGTACTTC. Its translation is CASSLDLGTPEETQYF.

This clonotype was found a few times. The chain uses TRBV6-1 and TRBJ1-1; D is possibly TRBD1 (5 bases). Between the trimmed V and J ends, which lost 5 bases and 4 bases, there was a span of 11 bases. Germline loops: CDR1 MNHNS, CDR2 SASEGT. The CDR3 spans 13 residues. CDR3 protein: CASSPRGGTEAFF. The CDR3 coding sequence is TGTGCCAGCAGTCCAAGGGGTGGCACTGAAGCTTTCTTT.

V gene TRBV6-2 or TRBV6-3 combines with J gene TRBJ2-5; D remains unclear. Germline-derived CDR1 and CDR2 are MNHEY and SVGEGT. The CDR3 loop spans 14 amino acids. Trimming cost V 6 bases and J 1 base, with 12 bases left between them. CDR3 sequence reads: CASSTLGVQETQYF. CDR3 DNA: TGTGCCAGCAGCACCCTTGGTGTCCAAGAGACCCAGTACTTC.

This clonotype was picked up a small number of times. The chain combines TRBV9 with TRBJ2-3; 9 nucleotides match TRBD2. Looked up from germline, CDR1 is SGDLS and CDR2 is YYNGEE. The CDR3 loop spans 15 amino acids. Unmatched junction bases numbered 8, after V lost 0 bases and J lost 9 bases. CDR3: CASSVESGGGETQYF. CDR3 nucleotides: TGTGCCAGCAGCGTAGAGAGTGGCGGGGGGGAGACGCAGTATTTT.

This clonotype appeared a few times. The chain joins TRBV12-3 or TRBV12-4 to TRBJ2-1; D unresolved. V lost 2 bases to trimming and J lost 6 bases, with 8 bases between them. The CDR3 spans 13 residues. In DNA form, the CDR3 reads TGTGCCAGCAGTTTAACAGAAGCCAATGAGCAGTTCTTC. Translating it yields CASSLTEANEQFF.

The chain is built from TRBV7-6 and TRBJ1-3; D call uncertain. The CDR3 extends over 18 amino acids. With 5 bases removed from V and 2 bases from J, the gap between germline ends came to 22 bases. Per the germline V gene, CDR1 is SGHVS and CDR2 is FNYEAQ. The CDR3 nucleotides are TGTGCCAGCAGCGCCGGGAGGCAGCAGCCTTTCCCTGGAAACACCATATATTTT. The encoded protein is CASSAGRQQPFPGNTIYF.

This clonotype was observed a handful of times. The CDR3 sequence: CASSRDEIGYEQYF. CDR3 DNA sequence: TGTGCCAGCAGCCGGGATGAAATTGGGTACGAGCAGTACTTC. The rearrangement links TRBV6-2 or TRBV6-3 to TRBJ2-7; D is perhaps TRBD2 (5 bases). This CDR3 is built from 14 residues. Trimming took off 6 bases at V and 4 bases at J, with 16 bases between the two ends. Germline V lookup: CDR1 MNHEY, CDR2 SVGEGT.

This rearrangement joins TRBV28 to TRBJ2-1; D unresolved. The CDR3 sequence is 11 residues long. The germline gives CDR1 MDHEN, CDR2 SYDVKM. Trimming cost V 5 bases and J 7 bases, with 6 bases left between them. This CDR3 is CASSPLNEQFF. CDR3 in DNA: TGTGCCAGCAGTCCCTTGAATGAGCAGTTCTTC.

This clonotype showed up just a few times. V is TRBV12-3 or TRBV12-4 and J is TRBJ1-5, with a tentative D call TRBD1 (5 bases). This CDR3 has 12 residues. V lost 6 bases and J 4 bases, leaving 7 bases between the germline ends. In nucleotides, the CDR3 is TGTGCCAGCAGGGGACCGAATCAGCCCCAGCATTTT. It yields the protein CASRGPNQPQHF.

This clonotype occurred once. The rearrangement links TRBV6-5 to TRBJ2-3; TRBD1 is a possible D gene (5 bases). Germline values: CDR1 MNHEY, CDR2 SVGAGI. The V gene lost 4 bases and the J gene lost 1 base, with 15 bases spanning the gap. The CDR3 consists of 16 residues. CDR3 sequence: CASSSPPGPGTDTQYF. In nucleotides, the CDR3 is TGTGCCAGCAGTTCGCCCCCAGGGCCCGGCACAGATACGCAGTATTTT.

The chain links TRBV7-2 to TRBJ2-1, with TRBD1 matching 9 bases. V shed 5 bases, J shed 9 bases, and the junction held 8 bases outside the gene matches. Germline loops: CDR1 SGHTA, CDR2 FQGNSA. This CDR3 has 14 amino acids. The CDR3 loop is CASSEGQGRGEQFF. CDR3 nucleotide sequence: TGTGCCAGCAGCGAAGGACAGGGGAGGGGTGAGCAGTTCTTC.

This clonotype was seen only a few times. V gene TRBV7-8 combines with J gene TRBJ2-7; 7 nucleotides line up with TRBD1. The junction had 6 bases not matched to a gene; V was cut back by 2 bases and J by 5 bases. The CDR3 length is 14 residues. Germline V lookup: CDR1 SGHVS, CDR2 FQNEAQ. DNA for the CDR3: TGTGCCAGCAGCTTAAGAGGGGGCACAAACGAGCAGTACTTC. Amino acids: CASSLRGGTNEQYF.

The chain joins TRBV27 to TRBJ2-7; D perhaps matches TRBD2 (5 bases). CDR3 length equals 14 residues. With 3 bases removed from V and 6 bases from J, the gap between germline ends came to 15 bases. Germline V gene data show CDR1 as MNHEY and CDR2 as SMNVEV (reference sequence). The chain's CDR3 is CASSFAGENREQYF. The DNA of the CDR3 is TGTGCCAGCAGTTTCGCCGGGGAGAATCGCGAGCAGTACTTC.